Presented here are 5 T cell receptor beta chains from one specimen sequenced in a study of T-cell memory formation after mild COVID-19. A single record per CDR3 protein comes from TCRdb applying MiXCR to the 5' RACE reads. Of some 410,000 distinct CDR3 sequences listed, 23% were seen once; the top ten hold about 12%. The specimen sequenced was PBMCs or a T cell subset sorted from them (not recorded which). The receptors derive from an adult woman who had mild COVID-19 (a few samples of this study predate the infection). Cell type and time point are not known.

CDR3 sequence: CASSWGGGLHYEQYF. The CDR3 coding sequence is TGTGCCAGCAGTTGGGGGGGTGGACTGCACTACGAGCAGTACTTC. The rearrangement uses TRBV12-3 or TRBV12-4 and TRBJ2-7; 7 nucleotides agree with TRBD2. The V and J ends lost 4 bases and 3 bases, in that order; junction bases with no gene match: 9. CDR3 length: 15 residues.

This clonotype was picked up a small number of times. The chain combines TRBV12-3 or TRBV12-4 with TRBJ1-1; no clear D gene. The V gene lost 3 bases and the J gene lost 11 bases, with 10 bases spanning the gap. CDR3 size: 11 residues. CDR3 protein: CASSFRLLAFF. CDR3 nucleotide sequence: TGTGCCAGCAGTTTTCGTTTACTGGCTTTCTTT.

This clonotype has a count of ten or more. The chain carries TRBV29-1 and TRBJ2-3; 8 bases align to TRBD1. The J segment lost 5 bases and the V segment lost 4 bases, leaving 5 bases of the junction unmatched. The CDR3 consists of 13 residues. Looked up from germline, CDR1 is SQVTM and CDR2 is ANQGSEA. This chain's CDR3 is CSVGQGQKDTQYF. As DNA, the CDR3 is TGCAGCGTTGGACAGGGGCAAAAAGATACGCAGTATTTT.

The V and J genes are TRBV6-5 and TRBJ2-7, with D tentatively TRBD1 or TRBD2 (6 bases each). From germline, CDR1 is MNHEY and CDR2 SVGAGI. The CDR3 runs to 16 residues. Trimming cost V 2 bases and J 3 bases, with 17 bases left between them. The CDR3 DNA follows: TGTGCCAGCAGTTACCTCGGGGGCCAAGGGGGCTACGAGCAGTACTTC. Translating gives CASSYLGGQGGYEQYF.

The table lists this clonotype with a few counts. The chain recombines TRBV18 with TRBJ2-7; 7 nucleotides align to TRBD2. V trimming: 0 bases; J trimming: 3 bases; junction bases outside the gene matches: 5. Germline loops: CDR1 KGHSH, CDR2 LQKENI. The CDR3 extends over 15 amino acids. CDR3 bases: TGTGCCAGCTCACCACCGGGGGGGATGGACTACGAGCAGTACTTC. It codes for CASSPPGGMDYEQYF.